The 29 T cell receptor beta chains reported below all come from one sample, sequenced in a study of CD8 T cells in Susac syndrome. Reverse transcription of roughly 0.45 to 1 ug RNA was carried out with random hexamers. Via MiXCR, TCRdb re-called the immunoSEQ multiplex PCR reads, giving one row per CDR3 protein. The sample contains 90,000 to 150,000 distinct CDR3 sequences, over 90% of which appear only once. The sample consisted of CD4+ T cells from PBMCs. These receptors all come from a human donor in good health.

The V call is TRBV19, the J call TRBJ2-1; D is possibly TRBD1 (5 bases). Germline CDR1 reads LNHDA; CDR2 reads SQIVND (reference sequence). The CDR3 spans 14 residues. V lost 1 base, J lost 3 bases, and 7 bases lay in between. The CDR3, as DNA: TGTGCCAGTAGTATAGCGACAGTCTACAATGAGCAGTTCTTC. Its translation: CASSIATVYNEQFF.

In this sample, this clonotype turned up once. The chain is built from TRBV29-1 and TRBJ2-7; 7 bases align to TRBD1. The CDR3 runs 17 residues. Germline V gene lookup returns CDR1 SQVTM and CDR2 ANQGSEA. V dropped 0 bases and J dropped 0; count of bases not matched to a gene: 11. This chain's CDR3 is CSVEDPEGTDSSYEQYF. CDR3 in DNA: TGCAGCGTTGAAGATCCCGAGGGGACAGATAGCTCCTACGAGCAGTACTTC.

The chain links TRBV4-3 to TRBJ2-5; unclear D gene. Germline V lookup: CDR1 LGHNA, CDR2 YSLEER. V shed 0 bases and J shed 5 bases, with 10 bases lying between them. The CDR3 totals 14 residues. This CDR3 is CASSQDVGIETQYF. The CDR3 nucleotides are TGCGCCAGCAGCCAAGATGTGGGGATCGAGACCCAGTACTTC.

The rearrangement uses TRBV3-1 and TRBJ2-3; 16 bases match TRBD2. CDR3 length: 19 amino acids. V shed 2 bases and J 4 bases; nucleotides not matched to a gene: 9. In germline, CDR1 is LGHDT, CDR2 YNNKEL (reference sequence). Here the CDR3 reads CASSQSPGTSGGAPDTQYF. The CDR3 nucleotides are TGTGCCAGCAGCCAATCCCCGGGGACTAGCGGGGGGGCACCAGATACGCAGTATTTT.

V is TRBV5-1 and J is TRBJ2-2; D tentatively fits TRBD1 or TRBD2 (5 bases each). CDR1 is SGHRS, CDR2 YFSETQ, per germline. V lost 6 bases and J lost 4, with 13 bases in between. This CDR3 has 14 amino acids. The CDR3 here is CASTGTVSTGELFF. The CDR3 DNA sequence: TGCGCCAGCACCGGGACGGTGAGCACCGGGGAGCTGTTTTTT.

The chain links TRBV30 to TRBJ1-1; tentative D call: TRBD1 (6 bases). V gave up 2 bases and J gave up 4 bases, with 8 bases separating them. Germline CDR1 reads GTSNPN; CDR2 reads SVGIG (reference sequence). The CDR3 has 12 amino acids. Here the CDR3 DNA reads TGTGCCTGGAGTTCGGGGGCCACTGAAGCTTTCTTT. Protein product: CAWSSGATEAFF.

This chain joins TRBV6-6 and TRBJ2-2; tentatively, D is TRBD2 (6 bases). V was shortened by 7 bases and J by 5 bases, with 20 bases between the two germline ends. Germline V gene lookup returns CDR1 MNHNY and CDR2 SVGAGI (reference sequence). CDR3 length: 16 residues. The CDR3 is CASIAPGVRGTGELFF. Here the CDR3 DNA reads TGTGCCAGCATCGCTCCGGGGGTCCGGGGGACCGGGGAGCTGTTTTTT.

The rearrangement links TRBV19 to TRBJ1-2; 7 bases map to TRBD1. Germline assignment: CDR1 LNHDA and CDR2 SQIVND (reference sequence). The length of the CDR3 is 16 residues. V dropped 10 bases and J dropped 2; count of bases not matched to a gene: 16. CDR3 in DNA: TGTGCCACGGTACCAGGGGGAATAATAGCAAACTATGGCTACACCTTC. Translating it yields CATVPGGIIANYGYTF. Using reference TRBV19 and TRBJ1-2 for the parts outside the CDR3, the full variable domain is DGGITQSPKYLFRKEGQNVTLSCEQNLNHDAMYWYRQDPGQGLRLIYYSQIVNDFQKGDIAEGYSVSREKKESFPLTVTSAQKNPTAFYLCATVPGGIIANYGYTFGSGTRLTVV.

The gene calls are TRBV7-9 and TRBJ2-1, with 13 nucleotides matching TRBD2. This CDR3 has 14 amino acids. Unmatched junction bases numbered 1, after V lost 6 bases and J lost 5 bases. Germline CDR1 SEHNR, CDR2 FQNEAQ (reference sequence). CDR3 nucleotide sequence: TGTGCCAGCAGAGGACTAGCGGGAGACAATGAGCAGTTCTTC. It yields the protein CASRGLAGDNEQFF.

This sequence joins TRBV14 and TRBJ2-5; the D is unclear. Trimming took off 0 bases at V and 5 bases at J, with 7 bases between the two ends. Germline V lookup: CDR1 SGHDN, CDR2 FVKESK. The CDR3 length is 13 residues. CDR3 in amino acids: CASSQDLRETQYF. CDR3 nucleotide sequence: TGTGCCAGCAGCCAAGACCTTCGGGAGACCCAGTACTTC. Using reference TRBV14 and TRBJ2-5 for the parts outside the CDR3, the full variable domain is EAGVTQFPSHSVIEKGQTVTLRCDPISGHDNLYWYRRVMGKEIKFLLHFVKESKQDESGMPNNRFLAERTGGTYSTLKVQPAELEDSGVYFCASSQDLRETQYFGPGTRLLVL.

This chain joins TRBV7-2 and TRBJ2-3; 10 positions match TRBD1. This CDR3 has 16 residues. Trimming took 3 bases from V and 5 from J; bases not matched to a gene: 8. Germline CDR1 and CDR2: SGHTA and FQGNSA. CDR3 nucleotide sequence: TGTGCCAGCAGCTTCAGTGGGGGACAGGGGCGAGATACGCAGTATTTT. Translation gives CASSFSGGQGRDTQYF.

The rearrangement joins TRBV7-8 to TRBJ1-1; the D gene is possibly TRBD1 (6 bases). Germline V gene sequence: CDR1 SGHVS, CDR2 FQNEAQ. Between the trimmed V and J ends, which lost 3 bases and 4 bases, there was a span of 15 bases. The CDR3 covers 15 residues. Here the CDR3 DNA reads TGTGCCAGCAGCTTCAGGGGCCGTGGGGCCACTGAAGCTTTCTTT. Its translation is CASSFRGRGATEAFF. Drawing the rest from reference TRBV7-8 and TRBJ1-1, the complete variable domain is GAGVSQSPRYKVAKRGQDVALRCDPISGHVSLFWYQQALGQGPEFLTYFQNEAQLDKSGLPSDRFFAERPEGSVSTLKIQRTQQEDSAVYLCASSFRGRGATEAFFGQGTRLTVV.

This clonotype was seen more than once but under ten times. The chain employs TRBV4-1 and TRBJ2-7; 7 nucleotides align to TRBD1. Germline CDR1 MGHRA, CDR2 YSYEKL. The CDR3 consists of 13 residues. The trim removed 1 base at V and 5 bases at J, leaving 2 bases unmatched. CDR3 DNA: TGCGCCAGCAGCCAAGTCGGGACAGACGAGCAGTACTTC. This gives the protein CASSQVGTDEQYF.

This CDR3 reads CSARGGVSYEQYF. As DNA, the CDR3 is TGCAGTGCTAGAGGAGGGGTATCCTACGAGCAGTACTTC. The genes are TRBV20-1 and TRBJ2-7; possibly TRBD1 or TRBD2 for D (5 bases each). CDR3 size: 13 residues. V was clipped by 1 base and J by 1 base, with 8 bases between them. Germline V CDR1 and CDR2: DFQATT, SNEGSKA (reference sequence).

The chain couples TRBV2 to TRBJ1-1; the D gene is possibly TRBD1 (6 bases). Per germline, CDR1 SNHLY and CDR2 FYNNEI. Trimming left V 6 bases short and J 2 bases short, with 10 bases between. The CDR3 has 13 amino acids. The chain's CDR3 is CASSAGANTEAFF. Here the CDR3 DNA reads TGTGCCAGCAGCGCAGGGGCCAACACTGAAGCTTTCTTT.

As DNA, the CDR3 is TGTGCCAGCAGTTACCCATCACATGAGCAGTTCTTC. This gives the protein CASSYPSHEQFF. V and J are TRBV6-2 or TRBV6-3 and TRBJ2-1, with unresolved D. V was clipped by 2 bases and J by 8 bases, with 7 bases between them. Germline V gene lookup returns CDR1 MNHEY and CDR2 SVGEGT. The CDR3 is 12 amino acids.

The genes are TRBV20-1 and TRBJ2-7, with D possibly TRBD2 on 5 matching bases. The germline V and J ends were trimmed by 6 bases and 1 base, with 10 bases remaining between them. The length of the CDR3 is 12 residues. Germline V lookup: CDR1 DFQATT, CDR2 SNEGSKA (reference sequence). The CDR3 sequence is CSASRGSYEQYF. The CDR3 DNA follows: TGCAGTGCAAGCCGGGGTTCCTACGAGCAGTACTTC.

The chain uses TRBV4-3 and TRBJ1-2; D unclear. The V end was cut by 0 bases, the J end by 4 bases, with 9 bases between. The CDR3 length is 14 residues. CDR1 LGHNA and CDR2 YSLEER come from the germline V gene. The CDR3 here is CASSQERATYGYTF. The CDR3 DNA follows: TGCGCCAGCAGCCAAGAAAGGGCTACCTATGGCTACACCTTC.

The chain joins TRBV11-1 to TRBJ2-7; 7 bases are a match to TRBD2. Germline V gives CDR1 SGHAT, CDR2 FQDESV (reference sequence). The CDR3 consists of 14 residues. J lost 8 bases, V lost 5 bases, and 12 bases had no gene match. The CDR3 spells CASSPPAPREKQYF. CDR3 coding DNA: TGTGCCAGCAGCCCCCCAGCCCCGCGGGAGAAGCAGTACTTC. Variable domain in full (rest from reference TRBV11-1 and TRBJ2-7): EAEVAQSPRYKITEKSQAVAFWCDPISGHATLYWYRQILGQGPELLVQFQDESVVDDSQLPKDRFSAERLKGVDSTLKIQPAELGDSAMYLCASSPPAPREKQYFGPGTRLTVT.

The chain employs TRBV5-6 and TRBJ2-1; 12 bases match TRBD2. Germline CDR1 is SGHDT and CDR2 is YYEEEE. The CDR3 has 16 residues. V gave up 4 bases and J gave up 9 bases; unmatched junction bases: 11. This CDR3 is CASSPMTSGSRGEQFF. The CDR3 DNA reads TGTGCCAGCAGCCCCATGACTAGCGGGAGCCGCGGTGAGCAGTTCTTC.

The chain combines TRBV6-2 or TRBV6-3 with TRBJ1-5; 10 bases match TRBD1. With V trimmed by 2 bases and J by 1 base, 17 bases remained unmatched. Germline V lookup: CDR1 MNHEY, CDR2 SVGEGT. The CDR3 loop spans 21 amino acids. As DNA, the CDR3 is TGTGCCAGCAGTTACCTTCTGAGTCGGGACAGGGGTGAACAGAGCAATCAGCCCCAGCATTTT. This codes for CASSYLLSRDRGEQSNQPQHF.

The J gene is TRBJ1-1, the V gene TRBV3-1, with D perhaps matching TRBD1 (5 bases). V lost 3 bases, J lost 1 base, and 12 bases lay in between. In germline, CDR1 is LGHDT, CDR2 YNNKEL (reference sequence). This CDR3 spans 15 amino acids. CDR3: CASSHRATGNTEAFF. The CDR3 DNA follows: TGTGCCAGCAGCCATCGGGCCACAGGGAACACTGAAGCTTTCTTT.

The rearrangement joins TRBV7-3 to TRBJ2-3, with TRBD2 matching over 7 bases. Germline loops: CDR1 SGHTA, CDR2 FQGTGA. The CDR3 extends over 16 amino acids. With 5 bases clipped from V and 4 bases from J, the junction kept 12 bases outside the gene matches. CDR3 DNA sequence: TGTGCCAGCAGCCTTGGGGGGGGGAGTAGGGCAGATACGCAGTATTTT. Translated: CASSLGGGSRADTQYF.

This clonotype was seen once. This sequence joins TRBV28 and TRBJ1-5; D is ambiguous. The germline V gene encodes CDR1 MDHEN and CDR2 SYDVKM. The V end was cut by 3 bases, the J end by 2 bases, with 14 bases between. The CDR3 is 16 amino acids. The CDR3 spells CASSFPTSVGNQPQHF. The CDR3 nucleotides are TGTGCCAGCAGTTTTCCGACAAGCGTCGGCAATCAGCCCCAGCATTTT.

The chain employs TRBV5-1 and TRBJ2-7, with D maybe TRBD1 (5 bases). Trimming pared 4 bases from V and 5 bases from J, leaving 19 bases between. Germline V CDR1 and CDR2: SGHRS, YFSETQ. CDR3 size: 15 residues. CDR3 coding DNA: TGCGCCAGCAGCCAGGGTGCTGGGGTGTTCAACGAGCAGTACTTC. Translating it yields CASSQGAGVFNEQYF.

The chain joins TRBV7-3 to TRBJ2-3, with D perhaps TRBD2 (6 bases). The germline V gene encodes CDR1 SGHTA and CDR2 FQGTGA. This CDR3 is built from 15 residues. V lost 2 bases to trimming and J lost 5 bases, with 14 bases between them. CDR3: CASSLSRERIDTQYF. The CDR3 coding sequence is TGTGCCAGCAGCTTATCCCGGGAGAGAATAGATACGCAGTATTTT.

The chain is built from TRBV20-1 and TRBJ2-3; 12 nucleotides align to TRBD2. Germline V gene sequence: CDR1 DFQATT, CDR2 SNEGSKA (reference sequence). Trimming removed 0 bases from V and 4 bases from J; junction bases left unmatched: 5. This CDR3 is 16 amino acids long. CDR3 amino acids: CSARDTRLAGADTQYF. In DNA, the CDR3 is TGCAGTGCTAGAGATACCAGACTAGCGGGAGCAGATACGCAGTATTTT.

The chain carries TRBV28 and TRBJ2-6; D might be TRBD1 (6 bases). CDR3 length equals 16 residues. Trimming cost V 0 bases and J 6 bases, with 12 bases left between them. CDR1 and CDR2 (germline): MDHEN, SYDVKM. CDR3 loop: CASSLWTGSTANVLTF. CDR3 coding DNA: TGTGCCAGCAGTTTATGGACAGGTTCCACGGCCAACGTCCTGACTTTC.

The V gene is TRBV7-9, the J gene TRBJ2-7, with D possibly TRBD1 on 6 matching bases. The germline V and J ends were trimmed by 6 bases and 1 base, with 10 bases remaining between them. CDR1 SEHNR and CDR2 FQNEAQ come from the germline V gene (reference sequence). The CDR3 totals 13 residues. CDR3 in amino acids: CASRPGQSYEQYF. CDR3 nucleotides: TGTGCCAGCAGACCTGGACAGTCCTACGAGCAGTACTTC. Together with reference TRBV7-9 and TRBJ2-7, the CDR3 gives the full variable domain: DTGVSQNPRHKITKRGQNVTFRCDPISEHNRLYWYRQTLGQGPEFLTYFQNEAQLEKSRLLSDRFSAERPKGSFSTLEIQRTEQGDSAMYLCASRPGQSYEQYFGPGTRLTVT.